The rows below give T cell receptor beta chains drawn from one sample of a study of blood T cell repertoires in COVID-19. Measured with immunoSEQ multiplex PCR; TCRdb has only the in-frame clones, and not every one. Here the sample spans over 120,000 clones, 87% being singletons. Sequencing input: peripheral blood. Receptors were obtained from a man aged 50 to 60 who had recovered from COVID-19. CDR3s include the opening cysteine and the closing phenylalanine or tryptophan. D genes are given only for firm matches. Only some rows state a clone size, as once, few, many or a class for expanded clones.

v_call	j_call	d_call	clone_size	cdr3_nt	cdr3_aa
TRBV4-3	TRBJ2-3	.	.	TGCGCCAGCAGCCAAGATTTCTCCAGGGCCACAGATACGCAGTATTTT	CASSQDFSRATDTQYF
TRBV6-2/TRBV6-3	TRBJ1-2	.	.	TGTGCCAGCAGCCCATACAGGGCTGGCTACACCTTC	CASSPYRAGYTF
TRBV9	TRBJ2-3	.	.	TGTGCCAGCAGCGTAAAGGGGGGGGCGGGCACAGATACGCAGTATTTT	CASSVKGGAGTDTQYF
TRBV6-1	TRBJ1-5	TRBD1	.	TGTGCCAGCAGTGAGACGACAGGGTTCCGTCAGCCCCAGCATTTT	CASSETTGFRQPQHF
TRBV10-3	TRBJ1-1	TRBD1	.	TGTGCCATCAGTGAGACACAGGGGGCCACTGAAGCTTTCTTT	CAISETQGATEAFF
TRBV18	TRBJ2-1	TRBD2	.	TGTGCCAGCTCACCACTCGGTAGCGGGGGGGCTATTGAGCAGTTCTTC	CASSPLGSGGAIEQFF
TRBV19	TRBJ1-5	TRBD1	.	TGTGCCAGTAGTATTCCCCAGGGGGCGCCGAGGATTCAGCCCCAGCATTTT	CASSIPQGAPRIQPQHF
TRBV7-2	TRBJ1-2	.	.	TGTGCCAGCAGCCCCTGGCCAGGAGGTGGCTACACCTTC	CASSPWPGGGYTF
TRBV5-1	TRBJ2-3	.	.	TGCGCCAGCAGCCCGCGGACAGGGAGGGGCACAGATACGCAGTATTTT	CASSPRTGRGTDTQYF
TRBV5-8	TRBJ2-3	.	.	TGTGCCAGCAGCTCGAGGACTTACGCAGATACGCAGTATTTT	CASSSRTYADTQYF
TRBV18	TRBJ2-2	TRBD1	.	TGTGCCAGCTCACCAGGGACAGGGAGAAAAAACACCGGGGAGCTGTTTTTT	CASSPGTGRKNTGELFF
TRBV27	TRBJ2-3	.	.	TGTGCCAGCAGTTTATCGGAGGGGAGGACAGATACGCAGTATTTT	CASSLSEGRTDTQYF
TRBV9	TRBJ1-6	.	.	TGTGCCAGCAGCGTAGCTGTGACCGGGGGGAATTCACCCCTCCACTTT	CASSVAVTGGNSPLHF
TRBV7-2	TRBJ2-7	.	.	TGTGCCAGCAGCCTATTACCTGAAACCTACGAGCAGTACTTC	CASSLLPETYEQYF
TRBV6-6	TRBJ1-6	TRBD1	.	TGTGCCAGCAGTTTAGGGACAGGGGAATCACCCCTCCACTTT	CASSLGTGESPLHF
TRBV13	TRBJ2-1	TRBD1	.	TGTGCCAGCAGCTCCCGGGACAGGGGGCTCTATGAGCAGTTCTTC	CASSSRDRGLYEQFF
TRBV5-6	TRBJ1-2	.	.	TGTGCCAGCAGCTCCCCGGGCGGGTCGGGTTATGGCTACACCTTC	CASSSPGGSGYGYTF
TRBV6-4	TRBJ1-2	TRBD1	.	TGTGCCAGCAGTCCGAGGACAGGGATAGGTGGCTACACCTTC	CASSPRTGIGGYTF
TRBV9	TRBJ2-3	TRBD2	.	TGTGCCAGCAGCGTTGACCGGGGGGTTTCAGATACGCAGTATTTT	CASSVDRGVSDTQYF
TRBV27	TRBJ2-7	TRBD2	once	TGTGCCAGCTCCCCTTTTAGCGGGGTTTCCTACGAGCAGTACTTC	CASSPFSGVSYEQYF
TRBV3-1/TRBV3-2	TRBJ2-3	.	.	TGTGCCAGCAGCCAAGATCCGTCTTCTAGCACAGATACGCAGTATTTT	CASSQDPSSSTDTQYF
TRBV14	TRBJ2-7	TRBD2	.	TGTGCCAGCAGCCGATACCTAGCGGGGGGGCCCTACGAGCAGTACTTC	CASSRYLAGGPYEQYF
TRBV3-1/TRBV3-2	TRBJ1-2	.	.	TGTGCCAGCAGCCCCATGCTGGCCTATGGCTACACCTTC	CASSPMLAYGYTF
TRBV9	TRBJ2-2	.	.	TGTGCCAGCAGCGTTCGGGGATCGAACACCGGGGAGCTGTTTTTT	CASSVRGSNTGELFF
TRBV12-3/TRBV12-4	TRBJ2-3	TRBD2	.	TGTGCCAGCAGTGGGACTAATTTCGTTCCGGGATTTTTT	CASSGTNFVPGFF
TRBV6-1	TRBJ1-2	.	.	TGTGCCAGCAGTGAAGGGTTAAGCAGGGATAACTATGGCTACACCTTC	CASSEGLSRDNYGYTF
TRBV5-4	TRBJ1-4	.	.	TGTGCCAGCAGCTTCAGGGATACTAATGAAAAACTGTTTTTT	CASSFRDTNEKLFF
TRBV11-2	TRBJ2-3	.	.	TGTGCCAGCAGCTCCCCGCGCGGGGTCAGCACAGATACGCAGTATTTT	CASSSPRGVSTDTQYF
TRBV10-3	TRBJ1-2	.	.	TGTGCCATCAGACGGGACATGGAAGGGGGCTACACCTTC	CAIRRDMEGGYTF
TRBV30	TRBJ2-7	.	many	TGTGCCTGGTCGGGCGGGGCCTCCTACGAGCAGTACTTC	CAWSGGASYEQYF
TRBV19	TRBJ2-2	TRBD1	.	TGTGCCAGTAGTATAGAAACAGGGGGCTTTACCGGGGAGCTGTTTTTT	CASSIETGGFTGELFF
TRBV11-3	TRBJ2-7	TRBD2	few	TGTGCCAGCAGCTTAGCGGGGGGGCCTGGCGAGCAGTACTTC	CASSLAGGPGEQYF
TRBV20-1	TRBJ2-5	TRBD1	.	TGCAGTGCTAGTATAGGGACAGGGAGTCGGGAGACCCAGTACTTC	CSASIGTGSRETQYF
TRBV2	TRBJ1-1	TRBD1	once	TGTGCCAGCAGGCCAATCGGACAGGGGGCGCAAAACACTGAAGCTTTCTTT	CASRPIGQGAQNTEAFF
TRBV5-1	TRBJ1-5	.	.	TGCGCCAGCAGCTTGGATTTCAGGGACAATCAGCCCCAGCATTTT	CASSLDFRDNQPQHF
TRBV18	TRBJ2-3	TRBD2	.	TGTGCCAGCTCACCATCTAGCGGGGGGGCCTCAGATACGCAGTATTTT	CASSPSSGGASDTQYF
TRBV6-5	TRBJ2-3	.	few	TGTGCCAGCAGCCTCAGGAGGACGGCAGATACGCAGTATTTT	CASSLRRTADTQYF